Presented here are 17 T cell receptor beta chains from one specimen sequenced in a study of blood T cells in healthy people across ages. Combining a sample-barcoded 5' primer with a J-beta primer mix, a second PCR ran for roughly 6 to 12 cycles. TCRdb reanalysed the 5' RACE reads using MiXCR and keeps one entry per CDR3 protein. Of fewer than 800,000 distinct CDR3 sequences listed, around half are singletons. Input material: blood. The receptor set was obtained from a woman aged 60-75 years in good health.

The chain employs TRBV15 and TRBJ2-1; 9 bases line up with TRBD2. J was trimmed by 10 bases and V by 0 bases; bases with no gene match: 7. Germline V lookup: CDR1 LNHNV, CDR2 YYDKDF (reference sequence). The CDR3 contains 15 residues. CDR3 in DNA: TGTGCCACCAGCAGAGACTTAGCGGGAGTGGTCGAGCAGTTCTTC. Translation: CATSRDLAGVVEQFF.

This chain joins TRBV20-1 and TRBJ2-3; D unclear. V was clipped by 0 bases and J by 0 bases, with 10 bases between them. The germline CDR1 and CDR2 sequences are DFQATT and SNEGSKA (reference sequence). CDR3 size: 15 residues. This CDR3 is CSARDPRVSTDTQYF. The CDR3 bases are TGCAGTGCTAGAGATCCCCGAGTTAGCACAGATACGCAGTATTTT.

This rearrangement joins TRBV7-2 to TRBJ2-1, with D unresolved. Between the trimmed V and J ends, which lost 5 bases and 3 bases, there was a span of 11 bases. Germline V gives CDR1 SGHTA, CDR2 FQGNSA. CDR3 length: 14 residues. CDR3 sequence: CASSKHSIYNEQFF. CDR3 DNA: TGTGCCAGCAGCAAGCACTCGATCTACAATGAGCAGTTCTTC.

The chain recombines TRBV7-6 with TRBJ2-1, with D possibly matching TRBD2 (5 bases). Trimming removed 5 bases from V and 9 bases from J, with 14 bases in between. This CDR3 has 13 residues. Germline lookup yields CDR1 SGHVS and CDR2 FNYEAQ. Here the CDR3 reads CASSVETRAEQFF. CDR3 coding DNA: TGTGCCAGCAGCGTGGAAACTAGGGCTGAGCAGTTCTTC.

The chain has TRBV20-1 and TRBJ2-5, with 9 bases matching TRBD1. J lost 4 bases, V lost 6 bases, and 12 bases had no gene match. The CDR3 spans 15 residues. Germline V gene lookup returns CDR1 DFQATT and CDR2 SNEGSKA (reference sequence). DNA for the CDR3: TGCAGTGCGATAAGCACCGGGACAGGGAGAGAGACCCAGTACTTC. It is translated as CSAISTGTGRETQYF.

The chain carries TRBV7-9 and TRBJ2-7, with 9 bases matching TRBD1. Trimming removed 5 bases from V and 6 bases from J; junction bases left unmatched: 14. Germline loops: CDR1 SEHNR, CDR2 FQNEAQ (reference sequence). This CDR3 comprises 16 residues. As DNA, the CDR3 is TGTGCCAGCAGCCGTCTCGGGACAGGGTTTCCCTGCGAGCAGTACTTC. It specifies CASSRLGTGFPCEQYF.

This sequence joins TRBV4-3 and TRBJ2-1; 10 bases agree with TRBD2. CDR3 size: 17 residues. The V gene end was trimmed by 3 bases and the J gene end by 4 bases; junction bases not matched to a gene: 9. Germline CDR1 reads LGHNA; CDR2 reads YSLEER. The CDR3 reads CASSQTAGGSLYNEQFF. The DNA of the CDR3 is TGCGCCAGCAGCCAGACAGCGGGAGGGTCCCTTTACAATGAGCAGTTCTTC.

V gene TRBV20-1 combines with J gene TRBJ1-1; D might be TRBD1 (6 bases). Trimming took off 6 bases at V and 5 bases at J, with 16 bases between the two ends. This CDR3 is built from 13 residues. From germline, CDR1 is DFQATT and CDR2 SNEGSKA (reference sequence). CDR3 bases: TGCAGTGCCACCCCGGGGGGCTGGACTGAAGCTTTCTTT. It specifies CSATPGGWTEAFF.

This clonotype was seen only a few times. The gene calls are TRBV4-3 and TRBJ2-2, with 10 bases identical to TRBD2. The CDR3 is 16 amino acids. V dropped 5 bases and J dropped 4; count of bases not matched to a gene: 7. Germline-derived CDR1 and CDR2 are LGHNA and YSLEER. CDR3 protein: CASSRTSGTTTGELFF. The CDR3 DNA reads as TGCGCCAGCAGCAGAACTAGCGGGACTACCACCGGGGAGCTGTTTTTT.

The chain joins TRBV28 to TRBJ1-2; 7 bases are a match to TRBD1. V lost 4 bases and J lost 7; bases outside the gene matches: 12. The CDR3 length is 15 residues. CDR1 is MDHEN, CDR2 SYDVKM, per germline. The CDR3 coding sequence is TGTGCCAGCAGTTCCCCCCCCACAGGGGAGGTTGGCTACACCTTC. Translating gives CASSSPPTGEVGYTF.

The V and J genes are TRBV5-1 and TRBJ2-1; the match to TRBD1 covers 9 bases. Unmatched junction bases numbered 6, after V lost 4 bases and J lost 4 bases. Germline CDR1 and CDR2: SGHRS and YFSETQ. The CDR3 runs to 15 residues. The CDR3 region is CASSMGQGDYNEQFF. As DNA, the CDR3 is TGCGCCAGCAGCATGGGACAGGGAGATTACAATGAGCAGTTCTTC.

This clonotype was recorded many times. V and J are TRBV29-1 and TRBJ2-7; 7 positions agree with TRBD2. This CDR3 spans 14 amino acids. Unmatched junction bases numbered 10, after V lost 5 bases and J lost 3 bases. CDR1 is SQVTM and CDR2 is ANQGSEA in the germline V gene. The CDR3 loop is CSVRSSGRSYEQYF. CDR3 DNA sequence: TGCAGCGTTCGATCTAGCGGAAGGAGCTACGAGCAGTACTTC.

J is TRBJ2-5 and V is TRBV6-2 or TRBV6-3; D is unclear. Germline assignment: CDR1 MNHEY and CDR2 SVGEGT. Trimming took 2 bases from V and 5 from J, leaving 6 bases between them. The CDR3 covers 12 residues. This chain's CDR3 is CASSYHKETQYF. The CDR3 nucleotides read TGTGCCAGCAGTTACCACAAGGAGACCCAGTACTTC.

This clonotype was seen only a few times. V is TRBV20-1 and J is TRBJ2-3; TRBD2 aligns across 11 bases. This CDR3 is built from 13 residues. Losses at the gene ends were 6 bases for V and 6 bases for J; bases not matched to a gene: 5. CDR1 is DFQATT, CDR2 SNEGSKA, per germline (reference sequence). CDR3: CSATSGKGDTQYF. The CDR3 DNA sequence: TGCAGTGCGACTAGCGGGAAGGGGGATACGCAGTATTTT.

A note on this clonotype: The junction does not match germline at one end; this may be a read error. This rearrangement joins TRBV7-9 to TRBJ1-2, with D possibly TRBD1 on 6 matching bases. CDR3 length equals 12 residues. CDR1 and CDR2 from the germline V gene are SEHNR and FQNEAQ (reference sequence). Written as DNA, the CDR3 is TGTGCCGGCAGCCACAGGGATTATGGCTACACCTTC. Protein product: CAGSHRDYGYTF.

The genes are TRBV5-5 and TRBJ2-5, with D possibly matching TRBD1 (6 bases). V was clipped by 1 base and J by 2 bases, with 18 bases between them. The CDR3 extends over 17 amino acids. Germline V gene data show CDR1 as SGHKS and CDR2 as YYEKEE (reference sequence). The CDR3 DNA reads as TGTGCCAGCAGCTTGAAGGCCGGGACACCGGCTCAAGAGACCCAGTACTTC. Translating it yields CASSLKAGTPAQETQYF.

This chain joins TRBV6-5 and TRBJ1-2, with D perhaps matching TRBD1 (5 bases). CDR3 length: 15 residues. Germline V gives CDR1 MNHEY, CDR2 SVGAGI. Trimming cost V 5 bases and J 0 bases, with 13 bases left between them. The CDR3 bases are TGTGCCAGCAGTCCTCGGGACGGAGCTAACTATGGCTACACCTTC. As protein: CASSPRDGANYGYTF.